These 10 T cell receptor beta chains were all obtained from the same sample, sequenced in a study of T cell repertoires in cytomegalovirus infection (dated by TCRdb to between 2018 and 2020). These receptors lack a known antigen. Reads for this sample came from an Illumina HiSeq 1500. TCRdb handled the public reads itself, with Q25 trimming in fastp and clone calling in MiXCR, and kept productive beta chains. Rows with one shared CDR3 protein collapse into an entry with the most common genes and DNA. In all, the sample holds about 20,000 distinct CDR3 sequences, and over 40% of those were seen once. The ten largest clones add up to around 96% of the sample. According to the study, the label for this sample's treatment or condition signals: in vitro stimulation with specific CMV peptide epitopes to enrich CMV-specific T cells. Material: CD8+ T cells from cultured PBMCs, obtained from culture after CMV antigen stimulation. Source of these receptors: a human donor in good health (CMV status not recorded). Some clones in this sample may be carry-over from other donors' samples.

In DNA form, the CDR3 reads TGTGCCAGCAGCTCAAACAGGGGAGAGGACGAGCAGTACTTC. This translates into CASSSNRGEDEQYF. The V gene is TRBV7-9, the J gene TRBJ2-7; 7 nucleotides agree with TRBD1. The CDR3 is 14 residues long. Germline loops: CDR1 SEHNR, CDR2 FQNEAQ (reference sequence). The J segment lost 5 bases and the V segment lost 4 bases, leaving 8 bases of the junction unmatched. The entire variable domain, with the rest obtained from reference TRBV7-9 and TRBJ2-7, is as follows: DTGVSQNPRHKITKRGQNVTFRCDPISEHNRLYWYRQTLGQGPEFLTYFQNEAQLEKSRLLSDRFSAERPKGSFSTLEIQRTEQGDSAMYLCASSSNRGEDEQYFGPGTRLTVT.

This clonotype was detected only once. The chain joins TRBV20-1 to TRBJ2-4; D could derive from TRBD1 or TRBD2 (5 bases each). The CDR3 loop spans 15 amino acids. Trimming pared 0 bases from V and 2 bases from J, leaving 11 bases between. Germline V gene lookup returns CDR1 DFQATT and CDR2 SNEGSKA (reference sequence). The CDR3 nucleotides are TGCAGTGCTAGAGATTTCGGGGCCTCCAAAAACATTCAGTACTTC. Translated: CSARDFGASKNIQYF.

V and J are TRBV11-2 and TRBJ2-7, with TRBD2 matching over 8 bases. The CDR3 consists of 13 residues. Germline V gene data show CDR1 as SGHAT and CDR2 as FQNNGV. Trimming took 10 bases from V and 1 from J; bases not matched to a gene: 6. CDR3 region: CATGGADSYEQYF. The CDR3 DNA reads as TGTGCCACGGGAGGGGCCGATTCCTACGAGCAGTACTTC.

The rearrangement links TRBV7-2 to TRBJ2-1; D remains unclear. Germline V lookup: CDR1 SGHTA, CDR2 FQGNSA. V lost 4 bases, J lost 2 bases, and 9 bases lay in between. The CDR3 has 14 residues. The CDR3, as DNA: TGTGCCAGCAGCTCAGACCTTGCCTACAATGAGCAGTTCTTC. This gives the protein CASSSDLAYNEQFF.

The DNA of the CDR3 is TGCGCCAGCAGCCGGGGGACTATAAGTACCTACGAGCAGTACTTC. Its translation: CASSRGTISTYEQYF. The chain joins TRBV4-3 to TRBJ2-7; 7 nucleotides match TRBD2. Germline CDR1 reads LGHNA; CDR2 reads YSLEER. The CDR3 contains 15 residues. V lost 4 bases, J lost 2 bases, and 8 bases stayed unmatched.

The chain uses TRBV10-2 and TRBJ2-1; TRBD2 matches at 11 bases. Germline trimming cut 5 bases from V and 4 bases from J; bases unmatched to any gene: 4. This CDR3 spans 15 amino acids. Per germline, CDR1 WSHSY and CDR2 SAAADI. CDR3 in amino acids: CASSLGLAAYNEQFF. The CDR3 bases are TGCGCCAGCAGTTTGGGACTAGCGGCATACAATGAGCAGTTCTTC.

The genes are TRBV29-1 and TRBJ1-2; D gene ambiguous. The germline V gene has CDR1 SQVTM and CDR2 ANQGSEA. This CDR3 has 11 residues. Deletions cut 7 bases from V and 2 bases from J, with 8 bases between. In nucleotides, the CDR3 is TGCAGCGGGACGACAAACTATGGCTACACCTTC. The encoded protein is CSGTTNYGYTF.

This clonotype was seen a handful of times. This chain connects TRBV30 to TRBJ1-2; tentative D call: TRBD1 (6 bases). CDR3 size: 15 residues. In germline, CDR1 is GTSNPN, CDR2 SVGIG (reference sequence). Trimming removed 5 bases at V and 8 bases at J, with 24 bases between. The chain's CDR3 is CAWDTGSWDMNGYTF. The CDR3, as DNA: TGTGCCTGGGACACAGGGTCTTGGGATATGAACGGCTACACCTTC.

This clonotype was seen only a few times. This rearrangement joins TRBV7-9 to TRBJ2-5; 7 nucleotides agree with TRBD1. J was trimmed by 2 bases and V by 4 bases; bases with no gene match: 13. The CDR3 runs 17 residues. Germline CDR1 reads SEHNR; CDR2 reads FQNEAQ (reference sequence). The CDR3 is CASSSSGTGTAQETQYF. The DNA for the CDR3 is TGTGCCAGCAGCTCCTCGGGAACCGGGACAGCACAAGAGACCCAGTACTTC.

CDR3 in amino acids: CASSYGGQSYEQYF. The CDR3 DNA reads TGTGCCAGCAGTTACGGTGGACAGAGCTACGAGCAGTACTTC. V and J are TRBV6-6 and TRBJ2-7, with D possibly TRBD1 on 6 matching bases. This CDR3 has 14 residues. CDR1 and CDR2 (germline): MNHNY, SVGAGI (reference sequence). The germline V and J ends were trimmed by 2 bases and 3 bases, with 11 bases remaining between them.